The 24 T cell receptor beta chains presented below share a single source sample, sequenced in a study of PD-L1 blockade in urothelial cancer. Here immunoSEQ multiplex PCR was the method, and the copy in TCRdb shows in-frame clones only, minus some. The repertoire consists of about 20,000 clones, with about 86% occurring once and the leading ten covering more than 3%. This material consisted of PBMCs, taken around atezolizumab (anti-PD-L1) treatment. These receptors all stem from a man aged 50 to 60 with urothelial cancer.

The chain carries TRBV6-1 and TRBJ1-5; D is unclear. Germline lookup yields CDR1 MNHNS and CDR2 SASEGT. Between the trimmed V and J ends, which lost 4 bases and 4 bases, there was a span of 8 bases. This CDR3 contains 13 residues. The CDR3 sequence is CASSVMSNQPQHF. CDR3 nucleotide sequence: TGTGCCAGCAGTGTTATGAGTAATCAGCCCCAGCATTTT.

This clone was seen once. V usage is TRBV7-8 and J usage is TRBJ1-1; TRBD1 agrees at 8 bases. Germline V gene data show CDR1 as SGHVS and CDR2 as FQNEAQ. The CDR3 sequence is 14 residues long. V shed 5 bases and J 6 bases; nucleotides not matched to a gene: 8. CDR3 sequence: CASSKTGVKAEAFF. DNA of the CDR3: TGTGCCAGCAGCAAGACAGGGGTTAAAGCTGAAGCTTTCTTT.

In its sample, this clone was seen a few times. The V gene is TRBV11-3, the J gene TRBJ2-1, with 8 bases fitting TRBD2. This CDR3 is 14 amino acids long. CDR1 SGHNT and CDR2 YENEEA come from the germline V gene. The V segment lost 5 bases and the J segment 4 bases; nucleotides outside the gene matches: 4. The CDR3 sequence is CASSIGGAYNEQFF. CDR3 in DNA: TGTGCCAGCAGCATCGGGGGGGCTTACAATGAGCAGTTCTTC.

The rearrangement links TRBV11-3 to TRBJ2-1; TRBD2 agrees at 7 bases. Germline assignment: CDR1 SGHNT and CDR2 YENEEA. V dropped 4 bases and J dropped 0; count of bases not matched to a gene: 6. The CDR3 is 16 amino acids. CDR3 sequence reads: CASSSGGSVSYNEQFF. The CDR3, as DNA: TGTGCCAGCAGCTCGGGGGGAAGTGTCTCCTACAATGAGCAGTTCTTC.

Only one count was recorded for this clone. This rearrangement joins TRBV21-1 to TRBJ1-3. TRBV21-1 is classified as a pseudogene. This CDR3 is built from 13 residues. The CDR3: CASPKGGAGTIYF. As DNA, the CDR3 is TGTGCCAGCCCAAAAGGGGGGGCAGGGACCATATATTTT.

This chain joins TRBV11-2 and TRBJ2-3; 8 nucleotides agree with TRBD2. This CDR3 is built from 16 residues. V lost 4 bases, J lost 2 bases, and 8 bases stayed unmatched. CDR1 SGHAT and CDR2 FQNNGV come from the germline V gene. The chain's CDR3 is CASSSGLEIITDTQYF. The CDR3 DNA is TGTGCCAGCAGCTCGGGACTAGAGATCATCACAGATACGCAGTATTTT. Drawing the rest from reference TRBV11-2 and TRBJ2-3, the complete variable domain is EAGVAQSPRYKIIEKRQSVAFWCNPISGHATLYWYQQILGQGPKLLIQFQNNGVVDDSQLPKDRFSAERLKGVDSTLKIQPAKLEDSAVYLCASSSGLEIITDTQYFGPGTRLTVL.

This chain uses TRBV5-8 with TRBJ2-1; D may be TRBD2 (6 bases). The CDR3 length is 15 residues. The V gene's germline CDR1 is SGHTS and CDR2 YDEGEE. Trimming removed 3 bases from V and 4 bases from J, with 14 bases in between. For the CDR3, the DNA is TGTGCCAGCAGCTCCGGACTATTTCCTTACAATGAGCAGTTCTTC. Translating it yields CASSSGLFPYNEQFF. The whole variable domain, remainder taken from reference TRBV5-8 and TRBJ2-1, is EAGVTQSPTHLIKTRGQQATLRCSPISGHTSVYWYQQALGLGLQFLLWYDEGEERNRGNFPPRFSGRQFPNYSSELNVNALELEDSALYLCASSSGLFPYNEQFFGPGTRLTVL.

This rearrangement joins TRBV7-6 to TRBJ2-5; D may be TRBD1 (6 bases). Trimming removed 5 bases from V and 13 bases from J, with 14 bases in between. Germline lookup yields CDR1 SGHVS and CDR2 FNYEAQ. The CDR3 is 11 amino acids. Here the CDR3 reads CASSANGTPYF. CDR3 in DNA: TGTGCCAGCAGCGCCAACGGGACACCGTACTTC.

V and J are TRBV18 and TRBJ1-2; tentative D call: TRBD1 (6 bases). Germline assignment: CDR1 KGHSH and CDR2 LQKENI. The V end lost 4 bases, the J end lost 4 bases, and 13 bases lay between the germline ends. There are 14 residues in the CDR3. The CDR3 sequence is CASSLRTVLYGYTF. CDR3 bases: TGTGCCAGCTCACTACGGACAGTCCTCTATGGCTACACCTTC.

The V and J genes are TRBV6-5 and TRBJ1-2, with 7 bases that match TRBD1. This CDR3 spans 14 amino acids. Germline V gene data show CDR1 as MNHEY and CDR2 as SVGAGI. V trimming: 6 bases; J trimming: 4 bases; junction bases outside the gene matches: 8. CDR3 sequence reads: CASSPRGLGYGYTF. Here the CDR3 DNA reads TGTGCCAGCAGCCCGAGGGGGCTCGGCTATGGCTACACCTTC.

V gene TRBV28 combines with J gene TRBJ2-3, with a weak D call TRBD1 (5 bases). CDR3 length: 16 amino acids. The V gene's germline CDR1 is MDHEN and CDR2 SYDVKM. Trimming took 2 bases from V and 2 from J, leaving 14 bases between them. The CDR3, as DNA: TGTGCCAGCAGTTTAGGAGACAGACCACTCACAGATACGCAGTATTTT. It yields the protein CASSLGDRPLTDTQYF.

This clone was seen a single time. V usage is TRBV7-3 and J usage is TRBJ1-1; no clear D. The germline V and J ends were trimmed by 1 base and 6 bases, with 9 bases remaining between them. This CDR3 region has 13 residues. Germline values: CDR1 SGHTA, CDR2 FQGTGA. The CDR3 sequence is CASSLMRIAEAFF. The CDR3 DNA reads TGTGCCAGCAGCTTAATGCGCATCGCTGAAGCTTTCTTT.

J is TRBJ2-5 and V is TRBV5-1, with D perhaps TRBD2 (6 bases). The CDR3 is 14 residues long. Germline V gene lookup returns CDR1 SGHRS and CDR2 YFSETQ. V was cut by 0 bases and J by 6 bases, with 12 bases left in between. DNA of the CDR3: TGCGCCAGCAGCTTGGAGGAGGGTCGGAAGACCCAGTACTTC. It yields the protein CASSLEEGRKTQYF.

The chain employs TRBV25-1 and TRBJ2-5; possible D gene TRBD2, 5 bases. Germline V CDR1 and CDR2: MGHDK, SYGVNS. V lost 2 bases and J 2 bases, leaving 15 bases between the germline ends. The CDR3 extends over 16 amino acids. The CDR3 loop reads CASSEKWEWGQETQYF. CDR3 nucleotides: TGTGCCAGCAGTGAAAAATGGGAGTGGGGACAAGAGACCCAGTACTTC.

V usage is TRBV5-1 and J usage is TRBJ2-3; TRBD2 matches at 7 bases. The CDR3 contains 17 residues. The V segment lost 4 bases and the J segment 1 base; nucleotides outside the gene matches: 12. The germline CDR1 and CDR2 sequences are SGHRS and YFSETQ. The CDR3 region is CASSPVVWAGGTDTQYF. In nucleotides, the CDR3 is TGCGCCAGCAGCCCGGTAGTGTGGGCGGGGGGCACAGATACGCAGTATTTT.

Only a few counts were recorded for this clone. This chain connects TRBV5-1 to TRBJ1-2, with TRBD1 matching over 9 bases. This CDR3 is 15 amino acids long. Trimming at V came to 4 bases and at J to 8 bases, leaving 12 bases not matched to a gene. Germline V gene data show CDR1 as SGHRS and CDR2 as YFSETQ. The CDR3 DNA sequence: TGCGCCAGCAGCGTATCAACAGGGGGCGGAGGGGGCTACACCTTC. Amino acid sequence: CASSVSTGGGGGYTF.

This clone was seen just once. This rearrangement joins TRBV6-1 to TRBJ2-7; D unresolved. Germline CDR1 and CDR2: MNHNS and SASEGT. The CDR3 is 11 residues long. V dropped 10 bases and J dropped 2 bases, with 9 bases sitting between them. The CDR3 sequence: CATIRTYEQYF. CDR3 bases: TGTGCCACCATTAGAACCTACGAGCAGTACTTC.

CDR3 coding DNA: TGTGCCAGCAGCGTAGGGGACAGGGGGGTGAGCACTGAAGCTTTCTTT. Protein sequence: CASSVGDRGVSTEAFF. V is TRBV9 and J is TRBJ1-1, with 11 bases aligning to TRBD1. This CDR3 has 16 residues. Looked up from germline, CDR1 is SGDLS and CDR2 is YYNGEE. With 0 bases clipped from V and 4 bases from J, the junction kept 5 bases outside the gene matches.

The chain recombines TRBV9 with TRBJ1-5; 8 bases agree with TRBD1. After removal of 3 bases from V and 6 bases from J, the junction contained 8 bases not matched to a gene. In germline, CDR1 is SGDLS, CDR2 YYNGEE. The CDR3 sequence is 15 residues long. The CDR3: CASSGSGTGSQPQHF. The CDR3 DNA sequence: TGTGCCAGCAGCGGTTCGGGGACAGGCAGTCAGCCCCAGCATTTT.

This clone has a single count. The chain couples TRBV19 to TRBJ1-6; D may be TRBD1 (6 bases). Trimming took 10 bases from V and 2 from J, leaving 15 bases between them. The V gene's germline CDR1 is LNHDA and CDR2 SQIVND (reference sequence). The CDR3 has 15 residues. CDR3 bases: TGTGCCACCTCGCAGACAGGAACCTATAATTCACCCCTCCACTTT. Protein: CATSQTGTYNSPLHF.

The rearrangement links TRBV6-5 to TRBJ2-7; tentatively, D is TRBD2 (5 bases). The V gene lost 0 bases and the J gene lost 3 bases, with 12 bases spanning the gap. The CDR3 runs 15 residues. Germline CDR1 reads MNHEY; CDR2 reads SVGAGI. CDR3: CASSYSSGILYEQYF. The CDR3 nucleotides are TGTGCCAGCAGTTACTCGTCCGGGATCCTCTACGAGCAGTACTTC.

The chain has TRBV6-5 and TRBJ2-5; 11 positions agree with TRBD2. Germline CDR1 MNHEY, CDR2 SVGAGI. V shed 4 bases and J 7 bases; nucleotides not matched to a gene: 5. This CDR3 has 14 amino acids. Here the CDR3 reads CASSSPGTSGTQYF. The CDR3 DNA follows: TGTGCCAGCAGTTCGCCCGGGACTAGCGGGACCCAGTACTTC.

The gene calls are TRBV30 and TRBJ2-7, with 11 bases fitting TRBD2. This CDR3 contains 15 residues. CDR1 is GTSNPN, CDR2 SVGIG, per germline (reference sequence). The trim removed 2 bases at V and 2 bases at J, leaving 5 bases unmatched. CDR3 nucleotides: TGTGCCTGGAGTCCACCGACTAGCGGGACCTACGAGCAGTACTTC. Protein product: CAWSPPTSGTYEQYF. The full variable domain, its missing parts supplied by reference TRBV30 and TRBJ2-7, is SQTIHQWPATLVQPVGSPLSLECTVEGTSNPNLYWYRQAAGRGLQLLFYSVGIGQISSEVPQNLSASRPQDRQFILSSKKLLLSDSGFYLCAWSPPTSGTYEQYFGPGTRLTVT.

The CDR3 nucleotides read TGTGCCACCAGCAGAGGGAGGGGCACGGGATCCGAGCAGTACTTC. It is translated as CATSRGRGTGSEQYF. The chain links TRBV15 to TRBJ2-7; D possibly corresponds to TRBD2 (6 bases). The V end lost 1 base, the J end lost 6 bases, and 16 bases lay between the germline ends. This CDR3 region has 15 residues. Germline V gene data show CDR1 as LNHNV and CDR2 as YYDKDF (reference sequence).